This T cell receptor beta chain was captured by sequencing in a study of human T cells and chemical hapten exposure. Study in general: In the sensitization step, 2% DPC was placed on roughly 2 cm by roughly 2 cm of upper inner arm skin. Alopecia areata, totalis or universalis affected patients, mainly female. Study-level results: No shift was seen in TCRs above 1 in 1000 frequency with DPC sensitization. Each of the donors had alopecia, so their immune responses may not resemble those of healthy people.

Each CDR3 protein gets one entry after TCRdb re-called the RACE reads with MiXCR. Of about 54,000 distinct CDR3 sequences in the sample, about a tenth were seen once. Time point described: patch test 2, 6 weeks after DPC sensitization. The treatment denotes: therapeutic diphenylcyclopropenone sensitization with weekly scalp DPC. The length of the CDR3 is 18 residues. Looked up from germline, CDR1 is MNHEY and CDR2 is SVGAGI. Between the trimmed V and J ends, which lost 2 bases and 4 bases, there was a span of 23 bases. At least ten counts were recorded for this clonotype. Antigen specificity is unknown.

The source of this sequence is a woman in her forties or fifties with alopecia areata. Some clones in this sample may be carry-over from other donors' samples. Sequenced material: whole blood, taken in connection with sensitization to the hapten diphenylcyclopropenone (DPC). The rearrangement uses TRBV6-5 and TRBJ1-2; the D gene is possibly TRBD1 (5 bases). CDR3: CASSYTRRFSTDGYGYTF. CDR3 nucleotide sequence: TGTGCCAGCAGTTACACACGCCGATTTTCGACAGACGGCTATGGCTACACCTTC.